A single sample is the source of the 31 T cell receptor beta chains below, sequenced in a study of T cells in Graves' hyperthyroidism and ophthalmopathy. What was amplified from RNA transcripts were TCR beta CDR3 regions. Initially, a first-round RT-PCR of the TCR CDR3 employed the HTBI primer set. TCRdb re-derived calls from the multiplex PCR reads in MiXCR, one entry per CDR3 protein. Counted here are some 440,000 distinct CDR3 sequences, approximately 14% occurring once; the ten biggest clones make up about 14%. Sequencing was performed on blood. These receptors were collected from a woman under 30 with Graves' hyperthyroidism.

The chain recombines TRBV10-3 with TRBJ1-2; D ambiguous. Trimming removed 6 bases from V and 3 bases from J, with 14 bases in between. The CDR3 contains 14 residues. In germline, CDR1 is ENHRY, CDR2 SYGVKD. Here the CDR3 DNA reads TGTGCCATCAGGCTCTCCAGGCAAGACTATGGCTACACCTTC. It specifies CAIRLSRQDYGYTF.

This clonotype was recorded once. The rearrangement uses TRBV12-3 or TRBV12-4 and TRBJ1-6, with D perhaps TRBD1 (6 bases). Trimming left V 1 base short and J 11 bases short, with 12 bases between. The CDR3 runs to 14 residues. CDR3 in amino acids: CASSLGRGYPPLHF. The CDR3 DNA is TGTGCCAGCAGTTTAGGCAGGGGTTATCCACCCCTCCACTTT.

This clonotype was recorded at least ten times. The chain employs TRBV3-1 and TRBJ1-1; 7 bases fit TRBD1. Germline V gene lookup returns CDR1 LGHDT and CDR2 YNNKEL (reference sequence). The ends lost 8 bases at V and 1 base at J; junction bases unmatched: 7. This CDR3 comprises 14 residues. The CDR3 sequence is CASSNRGGNTEAFF. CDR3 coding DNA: TGTGCCAGCTCTAACAGGGGCGGGAACACTGAAGCTTTCTTT.

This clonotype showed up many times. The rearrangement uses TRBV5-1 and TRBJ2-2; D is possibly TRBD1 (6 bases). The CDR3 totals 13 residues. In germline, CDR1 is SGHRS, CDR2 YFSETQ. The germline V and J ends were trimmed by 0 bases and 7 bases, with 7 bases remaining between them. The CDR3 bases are TGCGCCAGCAGCTTGGCAGGGGTCGGGGAGCTGTTTTTT. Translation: CASSLAGVGELFF.

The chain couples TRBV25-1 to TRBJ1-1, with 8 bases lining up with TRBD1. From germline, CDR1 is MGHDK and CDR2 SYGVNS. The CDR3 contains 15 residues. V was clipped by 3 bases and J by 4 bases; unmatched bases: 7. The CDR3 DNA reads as TGTGCCAGCAGTGATCTAGGACAGGGTTCCACTGAAGCTTTCTTT. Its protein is CASSDLGQGSTEAFF. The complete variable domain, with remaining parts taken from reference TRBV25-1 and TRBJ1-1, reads EADIYQTPRYLVIGTGKKITLECSQTMGHDKMYWYQQDPGMELHLIHYSYGVNSTEKGDLSSESTVSRIRTEHFPLTLESARPSHTSQYLCASSDLGQGSTEAFFGQGTRLTVV.

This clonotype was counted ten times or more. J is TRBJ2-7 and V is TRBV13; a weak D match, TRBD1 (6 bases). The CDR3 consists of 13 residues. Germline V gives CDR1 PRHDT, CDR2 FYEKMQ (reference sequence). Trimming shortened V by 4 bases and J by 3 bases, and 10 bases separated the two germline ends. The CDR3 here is CASSSTGHYEQYF. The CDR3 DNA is TGTGCCAGCAGCTCCACAGGGCACTACGAGCAGTACTTC.

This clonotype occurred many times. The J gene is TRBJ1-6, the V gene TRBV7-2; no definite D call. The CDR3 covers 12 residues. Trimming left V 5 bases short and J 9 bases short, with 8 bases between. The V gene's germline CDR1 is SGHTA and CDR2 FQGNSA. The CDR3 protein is CASSHASSPLHF. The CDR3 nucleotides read TGTGCCAGCAGCCACGCCAGTTCACCCCTCCACTTT.

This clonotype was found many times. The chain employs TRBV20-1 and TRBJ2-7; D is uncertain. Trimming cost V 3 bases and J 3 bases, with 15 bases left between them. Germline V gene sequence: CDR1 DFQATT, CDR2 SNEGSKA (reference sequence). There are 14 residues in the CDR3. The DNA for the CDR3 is TGCAGTGCTAGCATCAGGAGCCTTGGCTACGAGCAGTACTTC. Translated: CSASIRSLGYEQYF.

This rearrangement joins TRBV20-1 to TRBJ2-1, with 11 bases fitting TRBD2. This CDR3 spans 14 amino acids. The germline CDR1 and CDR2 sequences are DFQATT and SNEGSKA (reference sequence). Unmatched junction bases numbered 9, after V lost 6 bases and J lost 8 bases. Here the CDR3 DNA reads TGCAGTGCAGAGGGACTAGCGGATGGCTATGAGCAGTTCTTC. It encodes CSAEGLADGYEQFF.

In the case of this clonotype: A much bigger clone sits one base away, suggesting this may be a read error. CDR3 sequence (DNA): TGTGCCAGCTCACCCTCCCGACAGGGCGAGCAGTACTTC. It encodes CASSPSRQGEQYF. The genes are TRBV18 and TRBJ2-7; 7 bases fit TRBD1. V shed 3 bases, J shed 6 bases, and the junction held 5 bases outside the gene matches. The CDR3 consists of 13 residues. CDR1 is KGHSH, CDR2 LQKENI, per germline.

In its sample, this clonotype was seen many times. The CDR3 DNA reads as TGTGCCAGCAGCTTAGTGACAGAAACTAATGAAAAACTGTTTTTT. This encodes CASSLVTETNEKLFF. The V call is TRBV11-2, the J call TRBJ1-4, with a weak D call TRBD1 (5 bases). The CDR3 consists of 15 residues. Germline CDR1 is SGHAT and CDR2 is FQNNGV. V lost 1 base and J 1 base, leaving 7 bases between the germline ends.

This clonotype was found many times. CDR3: CSARDLRFDQPQHF. CDR3 coding DNA: TGCAGTGCTAGAGATCTGAGATTCGATCAGCCCCAGCATTTT. The genes are TRBV20-1 and TRBJ1-5, with D unresolved. Germline values: CDR1 DFQATT, CDR2 SNEGSKA (reference sequence). With 0 bases removed from V and 5 bases from J, the gap between germline ends came to 11 bases. The CDR3 is 14 amino acids.

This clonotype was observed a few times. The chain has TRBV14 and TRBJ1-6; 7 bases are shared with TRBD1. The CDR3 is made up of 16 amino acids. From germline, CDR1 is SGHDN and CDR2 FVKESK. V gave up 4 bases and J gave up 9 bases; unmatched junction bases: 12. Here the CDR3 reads CASSPRPTGSGSPLHF. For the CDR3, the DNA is TGTGCCAGCAGCCCCAGACCGACAGGGTCGGGTTCACCCCTCCACTTT.

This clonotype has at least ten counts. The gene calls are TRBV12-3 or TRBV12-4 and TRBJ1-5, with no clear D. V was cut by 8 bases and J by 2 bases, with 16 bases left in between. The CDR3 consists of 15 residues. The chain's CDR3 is CASARQDGGNQPQHF. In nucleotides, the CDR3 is TGTGCCAGCGCCCGTCAGGATGGGGGCAATCAGCCCCAGCATTTT.

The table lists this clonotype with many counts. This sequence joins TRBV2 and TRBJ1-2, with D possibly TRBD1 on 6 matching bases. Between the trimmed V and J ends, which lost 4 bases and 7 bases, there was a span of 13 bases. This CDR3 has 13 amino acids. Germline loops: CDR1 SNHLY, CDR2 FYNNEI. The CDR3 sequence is CASSGLKTGGYTF. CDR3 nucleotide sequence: TGTGCCAGCAGTGGACTCAAGACAGGTGGCTACACCTTC. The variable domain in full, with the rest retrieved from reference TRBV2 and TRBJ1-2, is EPEVTQTPSHQVTQMGQEVILRCVPISNHLYFYWYRQILGQKVEFLVSFYNNEISEKSEIFDDQFSVERPDGSNFTLKIRSTKLEDSAMYFCASSGLKTGGYTFGSGTRLTVV.

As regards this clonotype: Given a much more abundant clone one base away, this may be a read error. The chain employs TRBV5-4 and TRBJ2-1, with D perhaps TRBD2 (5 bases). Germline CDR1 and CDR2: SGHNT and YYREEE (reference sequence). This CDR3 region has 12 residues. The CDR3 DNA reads TGTGCCAGCGGCTTGGACTTCAATGAGCAGTTCTTC. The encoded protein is CASGLDFNEQFF. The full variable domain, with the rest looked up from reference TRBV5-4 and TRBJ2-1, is ETGVTQSPTHLIKTRGQQVTLRCSSQSGHNTVSWYQQALGQGPQFIFQYYREEENGRGNFPPRFSGLQFPNYSSELNVNALELDDSALYLCASGLDFNEQFFGPGTRLTVL.

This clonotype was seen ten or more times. The DNA of the CDR3 is TGCAGTGCGCCCTCAGAGACATCAGGGGACTATGGCTACACCTTC. Protein sequence: CSAPSETSGDYGYTF. The chain uses TRBV20-1 and TRBJ1-2; D might be TRBD1 (6 bases). This CDR3 has 15 amino acids. The germline gives CDR1 DFQATT, CDR2 SNEGSKA (reference sequence). V shed 6 bases and J shed 3 bases, with 20 bases lying between them.

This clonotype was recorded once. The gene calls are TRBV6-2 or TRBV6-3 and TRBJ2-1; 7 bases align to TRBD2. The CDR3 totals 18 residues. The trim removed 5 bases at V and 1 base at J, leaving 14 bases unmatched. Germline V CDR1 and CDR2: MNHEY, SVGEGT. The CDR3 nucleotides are TGTGCCAGCAGTGACTGGGGGAGGGCCGGGCGGTCCTACAATGAGCAGTTCTTC. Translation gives CASSDWGRAGRSYNEQFF.

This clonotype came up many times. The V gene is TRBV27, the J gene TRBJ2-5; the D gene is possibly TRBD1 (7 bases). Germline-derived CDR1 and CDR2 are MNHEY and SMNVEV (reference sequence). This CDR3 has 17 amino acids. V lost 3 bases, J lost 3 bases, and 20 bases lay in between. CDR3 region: CASSLTRGRNLKETQYF. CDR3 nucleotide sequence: TGTGCCAGCAGTTTGACCAGGGGGAGGAACTTAAAAGAGACCCAGTACTTC.

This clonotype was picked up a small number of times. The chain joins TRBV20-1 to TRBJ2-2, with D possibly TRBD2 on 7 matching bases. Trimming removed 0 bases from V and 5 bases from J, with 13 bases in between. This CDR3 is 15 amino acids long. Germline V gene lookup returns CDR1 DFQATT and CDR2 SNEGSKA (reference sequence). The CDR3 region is CSARDRRGHTGELFF. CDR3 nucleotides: TGCAGTGCTAGAGATCGGCGGGGGCATACCGGGGAGCTGTTTTTT.

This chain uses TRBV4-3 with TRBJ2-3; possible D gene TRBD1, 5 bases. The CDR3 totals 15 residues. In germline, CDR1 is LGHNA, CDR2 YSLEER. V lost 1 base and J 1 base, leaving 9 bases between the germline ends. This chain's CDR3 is CASSQVGLGTDTQYF. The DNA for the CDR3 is TGCGCCAGCAGCCAAGTGGGGCTGGGCACAGATACGCAGTATTTT.

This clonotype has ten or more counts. CDR3 residues: CARKALAEAFF. CDR3 nucleotide sequence: TGTGCCAGAAAGGCCTTGGCTGAAGCTTTCTTT. The genes are TRBV6-9 and TRBJ1-1; D not certain. V lost 9 bases and J lost 6, with 11 bases in between. The CDR3 contains 11 residues. Germline lookup yields CDR1 MNHGY and CDR2 SVAAGI.

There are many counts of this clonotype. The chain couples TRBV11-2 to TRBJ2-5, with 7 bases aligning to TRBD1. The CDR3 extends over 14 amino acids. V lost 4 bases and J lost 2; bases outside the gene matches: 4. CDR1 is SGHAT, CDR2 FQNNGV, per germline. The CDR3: CASSSGDSQETQYF. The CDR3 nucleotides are TGTGCCAGCAGCTCAGGGGACAGTCAAGAGACCCAGTACTTC.

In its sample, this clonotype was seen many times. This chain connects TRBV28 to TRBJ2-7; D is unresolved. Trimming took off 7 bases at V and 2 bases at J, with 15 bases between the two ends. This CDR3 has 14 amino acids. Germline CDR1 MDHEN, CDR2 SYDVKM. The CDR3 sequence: CASKSPVSTYEQYF. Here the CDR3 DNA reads TGTGCCAGCAAATCCCCAGTTTCCACCTACGAGCAGTACTTC.

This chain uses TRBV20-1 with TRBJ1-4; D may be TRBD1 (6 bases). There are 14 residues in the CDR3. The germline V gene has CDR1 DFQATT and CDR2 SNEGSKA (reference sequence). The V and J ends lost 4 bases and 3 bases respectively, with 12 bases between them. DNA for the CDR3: TGCAGTGCTACAAACAGGGCGCCTAATGAAAAACTGTTTTTT. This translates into CSATNRAPNEKLFF.

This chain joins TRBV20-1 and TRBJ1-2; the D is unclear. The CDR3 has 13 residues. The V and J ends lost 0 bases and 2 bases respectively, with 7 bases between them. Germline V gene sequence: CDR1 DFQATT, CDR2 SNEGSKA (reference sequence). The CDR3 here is CSARDQENYGYTF. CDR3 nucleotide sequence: TGCAGTGCTAGAGATCAGGAAAACTATGGCTACACCTTC.

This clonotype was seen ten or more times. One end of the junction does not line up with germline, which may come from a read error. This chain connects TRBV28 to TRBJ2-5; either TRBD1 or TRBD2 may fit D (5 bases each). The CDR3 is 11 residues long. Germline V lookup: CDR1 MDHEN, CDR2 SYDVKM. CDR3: CASSSHGTKYF. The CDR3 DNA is TGTGCCAGCAGTTCGCACGGGACCAAGTACTTC.

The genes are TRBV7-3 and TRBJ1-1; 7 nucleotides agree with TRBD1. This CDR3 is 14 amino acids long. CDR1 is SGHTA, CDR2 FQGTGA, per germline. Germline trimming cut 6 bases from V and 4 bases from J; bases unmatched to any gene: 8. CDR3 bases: TGTGCCAGCAGTATCACAGGGGCGACCACTGAAGCTTTCTTT. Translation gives CASSITGATTEAFF.

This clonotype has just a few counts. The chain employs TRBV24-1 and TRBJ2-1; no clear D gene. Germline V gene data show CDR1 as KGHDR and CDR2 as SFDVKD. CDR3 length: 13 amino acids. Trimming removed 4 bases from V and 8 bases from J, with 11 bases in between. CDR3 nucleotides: TGTGCCACCAGTGAATTCGGCCGCCATGAGCAGTTCTTC. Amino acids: CATSEFGRHEQFF.

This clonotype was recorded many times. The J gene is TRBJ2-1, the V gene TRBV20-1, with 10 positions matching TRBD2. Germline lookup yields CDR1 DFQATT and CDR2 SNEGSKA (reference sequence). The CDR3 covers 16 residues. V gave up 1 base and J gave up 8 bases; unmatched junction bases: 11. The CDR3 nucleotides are TGCAGTGCTAGAGGACCGAGCGGGAGGGCCCTCGATGAGCAGTTCTTC. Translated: CSARGPSGRALDEQFF.

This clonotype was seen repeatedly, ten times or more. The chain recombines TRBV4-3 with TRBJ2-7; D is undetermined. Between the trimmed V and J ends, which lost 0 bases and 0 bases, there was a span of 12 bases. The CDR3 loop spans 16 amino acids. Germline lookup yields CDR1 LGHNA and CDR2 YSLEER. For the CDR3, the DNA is TGCGCCAGCAGCCAAGATAGCCTCCCGAGCTCCTACGAGCAGTACTTC. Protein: CASSQDSLPSSYEQYF.